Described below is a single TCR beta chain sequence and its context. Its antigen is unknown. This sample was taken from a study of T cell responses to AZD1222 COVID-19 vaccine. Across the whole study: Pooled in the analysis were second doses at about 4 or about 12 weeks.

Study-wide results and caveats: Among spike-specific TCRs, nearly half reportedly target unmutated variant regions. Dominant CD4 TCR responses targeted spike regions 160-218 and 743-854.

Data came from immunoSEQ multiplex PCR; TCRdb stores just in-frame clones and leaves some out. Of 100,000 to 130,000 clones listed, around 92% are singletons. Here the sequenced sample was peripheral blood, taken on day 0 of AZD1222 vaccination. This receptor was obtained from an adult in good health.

The CDR3 spells CASSLDGVTEAFF. CDR3 nucleotide sequence: TGTGCCAGCAGTTTAGACGGTGTCACTGAAGCTTTCTTT. This chain uses TRBV12-3 or TRBV12-4 with TRBJ1-1; the D is unclear. V was pared by 1 base and J by 4 bases, with 7 bases between. The CDR3 sequence is 13 residues long.